This TCR beta chain was retrieved from a study of cytomegalovirus exposure and HLA in healthy donors. Study-level results: In a later analysis, common viral pathogens appeared linked to several of the most significant clusters. The authors enumerated under 200 TCR beta chains as linked to cytomegalovirus.

This clone has only a few counts. Its antigen is not known. The primer mix had 60 Vbeta and 13 Jbeta primers. Sequenced by immunoSEQ multiplex PCR; TCRdb stores in-frame clones only, minus some. The sample shows 120,000 to 150,000 clones, around 65% of them seen only once. The junction had 9 bases not matched to a gene; V was cut back by 5 bases and J by 11 bases. CDR3 length: 14 amino acids. Germline values: CDR1 MDHEN, CDR2 SYDVKM. The chain couples TRBV28 to TRBJ2-3; TRBD1 agrees at 11 bases. Sequencing used PBMCs. This sequence was found in a woman aged 60 to 75 in good health and CMV-seronegative. CDR3 nucleotide sequence: TGTGCCAGCAGTGGACAGGGGGCCCTAGCTGTGCAGTATTTT. Its translation: CASSGQGALAVQYF. The full variable domain, in which reference TRBV28 and TRBJ2-3 provide the parts outside the CDR3, is DVKVTQSSRYLVKRTGEKVFLECVQDMDHENMFWYRQDPGLGLRLIYFSYDVKMKEKGDIPEGYSVSREKKERFSLILESASTNQTSMYLCASSGQGALAVQYFGPGTRLTVL.